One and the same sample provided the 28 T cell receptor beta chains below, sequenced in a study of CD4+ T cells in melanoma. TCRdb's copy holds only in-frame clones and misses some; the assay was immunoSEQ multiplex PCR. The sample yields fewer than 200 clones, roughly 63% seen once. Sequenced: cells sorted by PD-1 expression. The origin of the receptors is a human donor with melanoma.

The CDR3 reads CASSLEYEQYF. The CDR3 DNA reads TGCGCCAGCAGCTTGGAGTACGAGCAGTACTTC. The chain joins TRBV5-1 to TRBJ2-7; D gene uncertain. Germline assignment: CDR1 SGHRS and CDR2 YFSETQ. Trimming took 0 bases from V and 4 from J, leaving 2 bases between them. This CDR3 has 11 amino acids.

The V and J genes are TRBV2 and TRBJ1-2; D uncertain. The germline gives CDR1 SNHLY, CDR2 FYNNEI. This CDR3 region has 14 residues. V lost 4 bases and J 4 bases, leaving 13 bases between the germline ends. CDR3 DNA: TGTGCCAGCAGTGTCGTGTCAGGCGCCTATGGCTACACCTTC. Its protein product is CASSVVSGAYGYTF.

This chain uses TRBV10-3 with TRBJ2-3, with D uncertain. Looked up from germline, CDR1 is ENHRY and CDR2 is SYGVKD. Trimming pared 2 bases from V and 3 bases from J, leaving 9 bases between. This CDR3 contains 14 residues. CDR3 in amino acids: CAISERPQTDTQYF. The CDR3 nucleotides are TGTGCCATCAGTGAGAGGCCACAAACAGATACGCAGTATTTT.

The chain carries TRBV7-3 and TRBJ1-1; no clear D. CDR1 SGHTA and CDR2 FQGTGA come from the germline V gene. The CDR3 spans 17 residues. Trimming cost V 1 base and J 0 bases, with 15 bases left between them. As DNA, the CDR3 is TGTGCCAGCAGCTTAATGGCCGTGGGGAGTATGAACACTGAAGCTTTCTTT. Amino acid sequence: CASSLMAVGSMNTEAFF.

CDR3 in DNA: TGTGCCAGCTCCCGACAGGGGTTGACTGAAGCTTTCTTT. Protein: CASSRQGLTEAFF. The chain couples TRBV6-5 to TRBJ1-1; TRBD1 aligns across 8 bases. Trimming cost V 8 bases and J 5 bases; bases outside gene matches: 7. The CDR3 spans 13 residues. Looked up from germline, CDR1 is MNHEY and CDR2 is SVGAGI.

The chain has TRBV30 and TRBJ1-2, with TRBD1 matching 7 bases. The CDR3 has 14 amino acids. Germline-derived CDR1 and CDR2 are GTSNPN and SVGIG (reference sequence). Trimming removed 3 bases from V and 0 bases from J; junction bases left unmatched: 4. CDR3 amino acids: CAWSQGGTNYGYTF. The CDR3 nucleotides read TGTGCCTGGAGCCAGGGGGGTACTAACTATGGCTACACCTTC.

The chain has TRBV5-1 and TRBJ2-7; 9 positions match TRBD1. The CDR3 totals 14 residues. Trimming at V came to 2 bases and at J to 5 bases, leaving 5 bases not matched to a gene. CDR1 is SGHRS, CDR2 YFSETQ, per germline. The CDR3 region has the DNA TGCGCCAGCAGCTTTCAACAGGGGGCCCACGAGCAGTACTTC. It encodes CASSFQQGAHEQYF.

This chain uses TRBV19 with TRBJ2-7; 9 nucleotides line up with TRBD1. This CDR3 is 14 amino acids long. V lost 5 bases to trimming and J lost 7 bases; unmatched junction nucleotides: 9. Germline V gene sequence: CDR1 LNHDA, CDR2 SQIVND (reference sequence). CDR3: CASSVDRGSEEQYF. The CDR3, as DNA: TGTGCCAGTAGTGTCGACAGGGGGAGTGAGGAGCAGTACTTC. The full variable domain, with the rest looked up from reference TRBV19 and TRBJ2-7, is DGGITQSPKYLFRKEGQNVTLSCEQNLNHDAMYWYRQDPGQGLRLIYYSQIVNDFQKGDIAEGYSVSREKKESFPLTVTSAQKNPTAFYLCASSVDRGSEEQYFGPGTRLTVT.

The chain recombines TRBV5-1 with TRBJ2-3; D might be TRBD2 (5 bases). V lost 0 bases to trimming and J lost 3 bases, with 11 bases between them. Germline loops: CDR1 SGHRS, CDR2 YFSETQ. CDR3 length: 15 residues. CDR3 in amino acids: CASSLAAGGTDTQYF. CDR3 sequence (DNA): TGCGCCAGCAGCTTGGCGGCGGGTGGGACAGATACGCAGTATTTT.

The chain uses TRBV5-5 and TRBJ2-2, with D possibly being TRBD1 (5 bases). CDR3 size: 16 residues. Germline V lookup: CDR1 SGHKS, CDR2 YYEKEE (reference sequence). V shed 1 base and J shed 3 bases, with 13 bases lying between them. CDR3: CASSLRQGRDTGELFF. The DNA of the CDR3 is TGTGCCAGCAGCTTGAGGCAGGGAAGGGACACCGGGGAGCTGTTTTTT.

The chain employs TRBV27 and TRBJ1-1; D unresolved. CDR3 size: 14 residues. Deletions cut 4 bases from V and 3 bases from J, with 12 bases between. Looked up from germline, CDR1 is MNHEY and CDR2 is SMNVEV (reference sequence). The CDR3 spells CASSWAEKDTEAFF. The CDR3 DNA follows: TGTGCCAGCAGTTGGGCAGAAAAGGACACTGAAGCTTTCTTT.

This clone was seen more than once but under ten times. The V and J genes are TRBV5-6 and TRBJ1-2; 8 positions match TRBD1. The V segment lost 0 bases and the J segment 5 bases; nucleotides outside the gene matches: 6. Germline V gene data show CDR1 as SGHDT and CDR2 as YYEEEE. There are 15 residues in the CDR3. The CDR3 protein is CASSLGTGSGYGYTF. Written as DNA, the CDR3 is TGTGCCAGCAGCTTGGGGACAGGGTCGGGGTATGGCTACACCTTC.

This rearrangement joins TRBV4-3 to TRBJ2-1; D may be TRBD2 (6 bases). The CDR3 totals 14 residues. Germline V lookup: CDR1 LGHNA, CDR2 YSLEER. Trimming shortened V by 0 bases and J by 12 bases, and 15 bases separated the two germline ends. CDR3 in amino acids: CASSQEAVAGRQFF. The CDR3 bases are TGCGCCAGCAGCCAAGAGGCAGTCGCGGGACGGCAGTTCTTC.

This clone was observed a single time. This CDR3 is CASSQGAPGLAGGETQYF. CDR3 DNA sequence: TGCGCCAGCAGCCAAGGGGCCCCTGGCCTAGCGGGGGGTGAGACCCAGTACTTC. The chain is built from TRBV4-3 and TRBJ2-5; 11 bases are a match to TRBD2. Trimming cost V 1 base and J 5 bases; bases outside gene matches: 12. Per germline, CDR1 LGHNA and CDR2 YSLEER. The CDR3 contains 18 residues.

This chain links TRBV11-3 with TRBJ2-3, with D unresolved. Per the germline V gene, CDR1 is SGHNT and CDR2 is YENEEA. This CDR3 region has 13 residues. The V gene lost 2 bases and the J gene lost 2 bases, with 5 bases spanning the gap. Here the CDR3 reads CASSLRVTDTQYF. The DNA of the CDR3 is TGTGCCAGCAGCTTACGGGTCACAGATACGCAGTATTTT.

Here the CDR3 DNA reads TGTGCCAGCAGTTTAAAGGGGAGCGGGAATTACAATGAGCAGTTCTTC. Its protein product is CASSLKGSGNYNEQFF. V gene TRBV27 combines with J gene TRBJ2-1, with TRBD2 matching over 7 bases. V lost 2 bases, J lost 4 bases, and 8 bases stayed unmatched. This CDR3 has 16 residues. Germline V gene lookup returns CDR1 MNHEY and CDR2 SMNVEV (reference sequence).

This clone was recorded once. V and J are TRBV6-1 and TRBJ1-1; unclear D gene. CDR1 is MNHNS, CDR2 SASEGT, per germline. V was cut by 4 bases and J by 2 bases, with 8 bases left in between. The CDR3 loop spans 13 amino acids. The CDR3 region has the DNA TGTGCCAGCAGTGGAAGGCCAAACACTGAAGCTTTCTTT. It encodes CASSGRPNTEAFF.

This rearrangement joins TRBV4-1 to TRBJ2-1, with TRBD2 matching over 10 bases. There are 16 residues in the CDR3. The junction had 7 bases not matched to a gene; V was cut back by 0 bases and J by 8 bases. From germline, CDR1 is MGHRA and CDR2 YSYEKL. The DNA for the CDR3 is TGCGCCAGCAGCCAAGAAACTAGCGGGGCCGCCCATGAGCAGTTCTTC. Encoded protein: CASSQETSGAAHEQFF.

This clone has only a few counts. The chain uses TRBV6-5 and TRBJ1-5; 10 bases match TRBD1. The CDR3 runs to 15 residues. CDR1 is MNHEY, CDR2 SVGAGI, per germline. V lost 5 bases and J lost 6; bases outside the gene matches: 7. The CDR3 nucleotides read TGTGCCAGCAGTCGGGGACAGGGGAGAGGTCAGCCCCAGCATTTT. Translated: CASSRGQGRGQPQHF.

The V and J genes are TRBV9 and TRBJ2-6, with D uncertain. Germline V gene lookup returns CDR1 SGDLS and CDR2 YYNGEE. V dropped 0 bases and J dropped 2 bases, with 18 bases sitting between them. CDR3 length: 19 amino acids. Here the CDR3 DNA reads TGTGCCAGCAGCGTAGGGCTAGGGCTCCTTCGGGCTGGGGCCAACGTCCTGACTTTC. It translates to CASSVGLGLLRAGANVLTF.

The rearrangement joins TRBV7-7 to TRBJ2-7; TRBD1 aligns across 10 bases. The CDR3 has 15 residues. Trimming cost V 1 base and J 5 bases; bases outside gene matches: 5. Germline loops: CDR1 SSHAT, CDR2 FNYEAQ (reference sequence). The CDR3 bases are TGTGCCAGCAGCTTAGACAGGGACAGGGGTAACGAGCAGTACTTC. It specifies CASSLDRDRGNEQYF. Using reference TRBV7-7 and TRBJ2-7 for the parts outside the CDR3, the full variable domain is GAGVSQSPRYKVTKRGQDVTLRCDPISSHATLYWYQQALGQGPEFLTYFNYEAQPDKSGLPSDRFSAERPEGSISTLTIQRTEQRDSAMYRCASSLDRDRGNEQYFGPGTRLTVT.

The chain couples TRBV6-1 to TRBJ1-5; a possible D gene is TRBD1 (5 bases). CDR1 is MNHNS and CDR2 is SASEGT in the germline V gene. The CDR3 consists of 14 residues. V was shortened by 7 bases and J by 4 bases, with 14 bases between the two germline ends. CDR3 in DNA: TGTGCCAGCAAACAGAGACAGCAAAATCAGCCCCAGCATTTT. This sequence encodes CASKQRQQNQPQHF.

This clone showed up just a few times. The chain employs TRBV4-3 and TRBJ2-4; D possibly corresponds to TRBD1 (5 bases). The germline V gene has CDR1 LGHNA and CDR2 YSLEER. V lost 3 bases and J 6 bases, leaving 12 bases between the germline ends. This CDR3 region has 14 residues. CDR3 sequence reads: CASSHDSSRNIQYF. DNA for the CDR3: TGCGCCAGCAGCCATGACAGTAGTAGAAACATTCAGTACTTC.

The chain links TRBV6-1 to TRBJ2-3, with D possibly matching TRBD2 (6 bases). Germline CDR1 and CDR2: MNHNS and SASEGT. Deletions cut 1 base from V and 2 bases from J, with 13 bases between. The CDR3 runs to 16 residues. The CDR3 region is CASSEDTGGTTDTQYF. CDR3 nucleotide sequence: TGTGCCAGCAGTGAAGACACCGGGGGAACCACAGATACGCAGTATTTT.

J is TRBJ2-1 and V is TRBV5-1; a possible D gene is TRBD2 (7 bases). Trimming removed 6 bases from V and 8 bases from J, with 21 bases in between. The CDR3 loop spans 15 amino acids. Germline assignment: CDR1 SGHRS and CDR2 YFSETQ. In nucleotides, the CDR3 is TGCGCCAGCAACTTCGGGGGGCCGGGGGCCGATGAGCAGTTCTTC. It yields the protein CASNFGGPGADEQFF.

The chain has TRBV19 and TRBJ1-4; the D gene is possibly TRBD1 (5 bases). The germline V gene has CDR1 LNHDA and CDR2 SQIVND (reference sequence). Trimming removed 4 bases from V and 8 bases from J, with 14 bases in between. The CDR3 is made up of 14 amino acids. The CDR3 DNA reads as TGTGCCAGTAGTAACCAGGGCACAAGGGAAAAACTGTTTTTT. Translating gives CASSNQGTREKLFF. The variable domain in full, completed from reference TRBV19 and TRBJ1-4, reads DGGITQSPKYLFRKEGQNVTLSCEQNLNHDAMYWYRQDPGQGLRLIYYSQIVNDFQKGDIAEGYSVSREKKESFPLTVTSAQKNPTAFYLCASSNQGTREKLFFGSGTQLSVL.

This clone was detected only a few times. The CDR3 DNA follows: TGCAGCGTTGAAGATCGGGGAGTGGGCACCATAAGGGATGGCTACACCTTC. The encoded protein is CSVEDRGVGTIRDGYTF. The chain has TRBV29-1 and TRBJ1-2; D is undetermined. The V end lost 0 bases, the J end lost 6 bases, and 23 bases lay between the germline ends. The CDR3 totals 17 residues. Germline CDR1 SQVTM, CDR2 ANQGSEA. The entire variable domain, with the rest obtained from reference TRBV29-1 and TRBJ1-2, is as follows: SAVISQKPSRDICQRGTSLTIQCQVDSQVTMMFWYRQQPGQSLTLIATANQGSEATYESGFVIDKFPISRPNLTFSTLTVSNMSPEDSSIYLCSVEDRGVGTIRDGYTFGSGTRLTVV.

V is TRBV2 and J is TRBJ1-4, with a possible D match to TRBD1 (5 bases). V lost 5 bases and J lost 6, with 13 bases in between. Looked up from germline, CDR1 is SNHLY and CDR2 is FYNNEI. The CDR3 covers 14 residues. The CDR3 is CASSMGDGHEKLFF. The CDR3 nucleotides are TGTGCCAGCAGTATGGGGGACGGCCATGAAAAACTGTTTTTT.